Reported below is one TCR beta chain. What it binds is unknown. The data are from a study of blood T cells in healthy people across ages. Study-wide points: Higher diversity and more naive CD4+ cells were features of long-lived donors, compared to aged donors.

Using a J-beta primer mix together with a sample-barcoded 5' primer, a second PCR was run for roughly 6 to 12 cycles. One entry per CDR3 protein, called by TCRdb with MiXCR from the 5' RACE reads. This sample has about 670,000 distinct CDR3 sequences, with about 43% found just once. The CDR3 runs 17 residues. Germline-derived CDR1 and CDR2 are SEHNR and FQNEAQ (reference sequence). Trimming pared 7 bases from V and 1 base from J, leaving 21 bases between. The V call is TRBV7-9, the J call TRBJ2-3; D possibly uses TRBD1 or TRBD2 (6 bases each). Source material: blood. This clonotype originated in a man older than 75 in good health. The CDR3 loop reads CASNAIVGGVGTDTQYF. CDR3 sequence (DNA): TGTGCCAGCAACGCAATAGTGGGGGGCGTCGGCACAGATACGCAGTATTTT. Looking up the rest from reference TRBV7-9 and TRBJ2-3 gives the full variable domain: DTGVSQNPRHKITKRGQNVTFRCDPISEHNRLYWYRQTLGQGPEFLTYFQNEAQLEKSRLLSDRFSAERPKGSFSTLEIQRTEQGDSAMYLCASNAIVGGVGTDTQYFGPGTRLTVL.